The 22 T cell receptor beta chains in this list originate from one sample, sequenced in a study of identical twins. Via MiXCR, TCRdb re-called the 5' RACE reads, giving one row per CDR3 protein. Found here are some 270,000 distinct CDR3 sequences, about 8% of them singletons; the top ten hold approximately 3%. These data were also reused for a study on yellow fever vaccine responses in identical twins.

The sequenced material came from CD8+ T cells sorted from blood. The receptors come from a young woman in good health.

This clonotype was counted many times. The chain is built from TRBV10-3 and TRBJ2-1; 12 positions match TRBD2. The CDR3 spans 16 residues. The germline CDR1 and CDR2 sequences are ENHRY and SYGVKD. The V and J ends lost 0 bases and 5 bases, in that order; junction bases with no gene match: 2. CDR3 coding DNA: TGTGCCATCAGTGAGTCCGGACTAGCGGGGCACAATGAGCAGTTCTTC. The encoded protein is CAISESGLAGHNEQFF.

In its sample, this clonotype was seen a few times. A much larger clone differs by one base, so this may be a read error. CDR3 sequence reads: CSVVPENTRELFF. In DNA, the CDR3 is TGCAGCGTTGTCCCGGAGAACACCCGGGAGCTGTTTTTT. The J gene is TRBJ2-2, the V gene TRBV29-1; D uncertain. Per the germline V gene, CDR1 is SQVTM and CDR2 is ANQGSEA. The CDR3 is made up of 13 amino acids.

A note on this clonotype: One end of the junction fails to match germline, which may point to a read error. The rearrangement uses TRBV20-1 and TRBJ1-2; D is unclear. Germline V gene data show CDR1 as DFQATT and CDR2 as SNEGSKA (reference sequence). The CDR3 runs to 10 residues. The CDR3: CSVTADRHLF. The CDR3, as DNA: TGCAGTGTTACAGCCGATAGACACCTCTTC.

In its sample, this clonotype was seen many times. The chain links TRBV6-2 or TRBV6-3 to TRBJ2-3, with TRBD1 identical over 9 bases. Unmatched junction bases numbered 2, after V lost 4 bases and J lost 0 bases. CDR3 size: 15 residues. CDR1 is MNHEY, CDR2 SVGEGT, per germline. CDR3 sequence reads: CASSSGTGSTDTQYF. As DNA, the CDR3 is TGTGCCAGCAGTTCCGGGACAGGGAGCACAGATACGCAGTATTTT.

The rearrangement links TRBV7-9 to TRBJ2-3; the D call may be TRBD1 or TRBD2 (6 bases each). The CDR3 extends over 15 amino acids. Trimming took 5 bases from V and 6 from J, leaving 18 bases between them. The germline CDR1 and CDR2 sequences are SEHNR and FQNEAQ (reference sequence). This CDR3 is CASSPRGAEGDTQYF. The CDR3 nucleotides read TGTGCCAGCAGCCCAAGGGGGGCCGAGGGGGATACGCAGTATTTT.

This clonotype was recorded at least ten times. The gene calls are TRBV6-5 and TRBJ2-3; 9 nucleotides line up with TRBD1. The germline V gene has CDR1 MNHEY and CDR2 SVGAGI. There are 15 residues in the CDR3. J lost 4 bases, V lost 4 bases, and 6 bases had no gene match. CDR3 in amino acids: CASSFTGGAADTQYF. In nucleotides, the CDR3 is TGTGCCAGCAGTTTTACAGGGGGCGCCGCAGATACGCAGTATTTT.

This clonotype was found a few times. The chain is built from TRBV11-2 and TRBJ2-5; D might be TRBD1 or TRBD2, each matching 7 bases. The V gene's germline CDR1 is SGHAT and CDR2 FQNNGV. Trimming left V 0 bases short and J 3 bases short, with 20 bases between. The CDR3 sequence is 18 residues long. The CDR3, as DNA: TGTGCCAGCAGCTTAGAAACGTGGGGGGGCCAGGGGGAAGAGACCCAGTACTTC. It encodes CASSLETWGGQGEETQYF. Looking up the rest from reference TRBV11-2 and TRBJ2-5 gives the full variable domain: EAGVAQSPRYKIIEKRQSVAFWCNPISGHATLYWYQQILGQGPKLLIQFQNNGVVDDSQLPKDRFSAERLKGVDSTLKIQPAKLEDSAVYLCASSLETWGGQGEETQYFGPGTRLLVL.

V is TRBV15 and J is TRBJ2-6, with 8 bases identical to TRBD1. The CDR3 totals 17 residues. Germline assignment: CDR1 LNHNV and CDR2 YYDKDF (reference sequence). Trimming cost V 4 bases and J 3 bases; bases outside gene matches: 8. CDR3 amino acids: CATSNIAGGYGANVLTF. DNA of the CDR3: TGTGCCACCAGCAACATTGCAGGGGGCTATGGGGCCAACGTCCTGACTTTC.

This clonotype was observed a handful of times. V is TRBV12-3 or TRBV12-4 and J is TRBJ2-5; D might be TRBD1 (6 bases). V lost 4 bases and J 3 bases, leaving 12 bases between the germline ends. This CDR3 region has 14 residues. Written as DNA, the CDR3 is TGTGCCAGCAGTTCTGGGGGCGGTGAAGAGACCCAGTACTTC. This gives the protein CASSSGGGEETQYF.

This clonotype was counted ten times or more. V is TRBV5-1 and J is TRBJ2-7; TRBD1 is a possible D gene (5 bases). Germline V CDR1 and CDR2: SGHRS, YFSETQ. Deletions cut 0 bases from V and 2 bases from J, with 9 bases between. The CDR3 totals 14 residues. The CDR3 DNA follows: TGCGCCAGCAGCTTGGGCCCAGGGACCTACGAGCAGTACTTC. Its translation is CASSLGPGTYEQYF.

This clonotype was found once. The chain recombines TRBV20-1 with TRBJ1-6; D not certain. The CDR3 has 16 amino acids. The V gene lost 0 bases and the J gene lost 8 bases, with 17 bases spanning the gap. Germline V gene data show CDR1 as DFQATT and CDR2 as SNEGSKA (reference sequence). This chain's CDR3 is CSARDWPEGWDSPLHF. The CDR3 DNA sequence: TGCAGTGCTAGAGATTGGCCAGAAGGTTGGGATTCACCCCTCCACTTT.

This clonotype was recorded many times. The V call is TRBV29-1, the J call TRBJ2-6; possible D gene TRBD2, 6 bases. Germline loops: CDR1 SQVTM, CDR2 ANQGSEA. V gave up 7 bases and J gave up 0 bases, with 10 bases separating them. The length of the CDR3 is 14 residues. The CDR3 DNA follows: TGCAGCGCTTTGGGGGGCTCTGGGGCCAACGTCCTGACTTTC. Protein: CSALGGSGANVLTF.

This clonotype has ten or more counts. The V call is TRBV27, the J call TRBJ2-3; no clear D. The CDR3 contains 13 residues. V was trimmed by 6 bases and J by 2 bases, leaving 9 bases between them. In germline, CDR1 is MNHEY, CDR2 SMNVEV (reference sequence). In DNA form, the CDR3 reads TGTGCCAGCAGACTCATCCCCACAGATACGCAGTATTTT. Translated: CASRLIPTDTQYF.

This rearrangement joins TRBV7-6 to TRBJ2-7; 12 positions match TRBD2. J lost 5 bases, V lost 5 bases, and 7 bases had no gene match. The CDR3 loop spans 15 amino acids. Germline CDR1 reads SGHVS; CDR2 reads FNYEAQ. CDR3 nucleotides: TGTGCCAGCAGCCCGACTAGCGGGAGTAACCACGAGCAGTACTTC. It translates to CASSPTSGSNHEQYF.

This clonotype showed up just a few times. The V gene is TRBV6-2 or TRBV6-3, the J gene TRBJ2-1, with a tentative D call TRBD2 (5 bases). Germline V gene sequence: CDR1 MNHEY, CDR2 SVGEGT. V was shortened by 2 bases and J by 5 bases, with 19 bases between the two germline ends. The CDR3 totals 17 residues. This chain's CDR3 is CASSYRRTGTIDNEQFF. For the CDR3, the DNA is TGTGCCAGCAGTTACCGTCGGACGGGAACGATTGACAATGAGCAGTTCTTC.

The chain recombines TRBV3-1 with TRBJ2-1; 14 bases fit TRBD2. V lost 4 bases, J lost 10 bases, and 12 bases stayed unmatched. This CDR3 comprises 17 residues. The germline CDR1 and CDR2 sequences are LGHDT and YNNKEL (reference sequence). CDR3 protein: CASSPSTGLAGVREQFF. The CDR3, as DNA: TGTGCCAGCAGCCCTTCGACGGGACTAGCGGGAGTCCGGGAGCAGTTCTTC.

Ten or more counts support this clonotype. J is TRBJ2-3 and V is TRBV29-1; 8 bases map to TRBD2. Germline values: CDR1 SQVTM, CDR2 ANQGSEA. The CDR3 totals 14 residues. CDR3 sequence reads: CTIQESGGADTQYF. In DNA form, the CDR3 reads TGCACCATTCAGGAGTCGGGAGGGGCCGATACGCAGTATTTT.

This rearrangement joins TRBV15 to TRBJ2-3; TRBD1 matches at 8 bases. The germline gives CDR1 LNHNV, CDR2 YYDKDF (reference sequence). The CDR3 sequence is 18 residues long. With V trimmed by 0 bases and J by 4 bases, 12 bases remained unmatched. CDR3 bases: TGTGCCACCAGCAGAGACCGCCCCGGACAGGGATCTTCAGATACGCAGTATTTT. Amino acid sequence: CATSRDRPGQGSSDTQYF. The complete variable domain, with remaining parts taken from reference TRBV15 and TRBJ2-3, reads DAMVIQNPRYQVTQFGKPVTLSCSQTLNHNVMYWYQQKSSQAPKLLFHYYDKDFNNEADTPDNFQSRRPNTSFCFLDIRSPGLGDTAMYLCATSRDRPGQGSSDTQYFGPGTRLTVL.

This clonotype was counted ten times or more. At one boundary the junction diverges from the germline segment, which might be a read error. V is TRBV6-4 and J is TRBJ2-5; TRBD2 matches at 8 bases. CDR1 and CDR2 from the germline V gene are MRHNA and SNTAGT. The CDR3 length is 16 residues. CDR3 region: CASSDSGGGPREAQYF. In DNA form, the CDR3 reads TGTGCCAGCAGTGACTCGGGCGGGGGGCCAAGAGAGGCCCAGTACTTC.

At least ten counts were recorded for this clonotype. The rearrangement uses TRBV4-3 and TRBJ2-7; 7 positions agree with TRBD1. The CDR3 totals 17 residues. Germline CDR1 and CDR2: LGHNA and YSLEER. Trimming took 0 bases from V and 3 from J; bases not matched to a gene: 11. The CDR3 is CASSQDWPERQGYEQYF. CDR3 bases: TGCGCCAGCAGCCAAGATTGGCCGGAAAGACAGGGCTACGAGCAGTACTTC.

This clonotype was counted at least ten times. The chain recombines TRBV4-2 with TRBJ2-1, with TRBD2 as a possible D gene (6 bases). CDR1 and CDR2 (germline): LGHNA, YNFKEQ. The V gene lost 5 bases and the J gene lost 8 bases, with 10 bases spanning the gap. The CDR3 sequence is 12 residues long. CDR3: CASSGGGHEQFF. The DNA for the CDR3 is TGTGCCAGCAGCGGGGGAGGTCATGAGCAGTTCTTC.

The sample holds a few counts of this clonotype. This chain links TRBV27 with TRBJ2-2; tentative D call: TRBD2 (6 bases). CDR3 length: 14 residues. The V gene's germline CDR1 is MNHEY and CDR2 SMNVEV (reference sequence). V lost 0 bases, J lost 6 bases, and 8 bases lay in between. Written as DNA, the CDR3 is TGTGCCAGCAGTTTATCCTGGGGGGCCGGGGAGCTGTTTTTT. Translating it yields CASSLSWGAGELFF.